This T cell receptor (beta chain) stems from a study of T cells in Graves' hyperthyroidism and ophthalmopathy. Study in general: Peripheral blood samples were taken at initial diagnosis, prior to any treatment.

As regards this clonotype: Antigen specificity is unknown.

Study-wide findings and caveats: Expanded thyroid clonotypes (above 0.001) were mostly also found in blood.

This CDR3 spans 11 amino acids. Germline loops: CDR1 SGHVS, CDR2 FQNEAQ. Trimming stripped 6 bases from V and 8 bases from J, with 7 bases between. Stable hyperthyroidism: no ophthalmopathy progression over 18 months of follow-up. Newly diagnosed hyperthyroidism patients aged 18 to 65 years had disease lasting under 2 months. Researchers amplified the TCR beta CDR3 regions from RNA transcripts. The primer set for the first-round RT-PCR of the TCR CDR3 was HTBI. TCRdb redid the calling of the multiplex PCR reads with MiXCR, one entry per CDR3 protein. In the table there are roughly 300,000 distinct CDR3 sequences, about 14% of which are singletons.

The clonotype was recovered from a woman aged 25 to 39 with Graves' hyperthyroidism. The sequenced material came from blood. The V gene is TRBV7-8, the J gene TRBJ2-2; D call uncertain. CDR3 in amino acids: CASRDMGELFF. The DNA for the CDR3 is TGTGCCAGCAGAGACATGGGGGAGCTGTTTTTT.